This entry lists 3 T cell receptor beta chains sequenced from one sample in a study of CD8 T cells in Susac syndrome. cDNA came from about 0.5 to 1 ug RNA primed by random hexamers. TCRdb re-called the immunoSEQ multiplex PCR reads through MiXCR, storing one row per CDR3 protein. The sample records some 200,000 distinct CDR3 sequences, 90% to 96% being singletons. Sequencing was performed on CD4+ T cells from PBMCs. The receptor set was obtained from a human donor with Susac syndrome.

This chain joins TRBV3-1 and TRBJ2-3; the D gene is possibly TRBD1 (6 bases). V lost 10 bases and J 5 bases, leaving 16 bases between the germline ends. The CDR3 is made up of 13 amino acids. Germline loops: CDR1 LGHDT, CDR2 YNNKEL (reference sequence). CDR3 loop: CATSWGPGDTQYF. Here the CDR3 DNA reads TGTGCCACGTCGTGGGGGCCGGGAGATACGCAGTATTTT.

This sequence joins TRBV10-3 and TRBJ2-5; D is unresolved. In germline, CDR1 is ENHRY, CDR2 SYGVKD. Between the trimmed V and J ends, which lost 6 bases and 5 bases, there was a span of 16 bases. This CDR3 comprises 14 residues. The chain's CDR3 is CAISDGRSGETQYF. The DNA for the CDR3 is TGTGCCATCAGCGACGGGCGGTCCGGGGAGACCCAGTACTTC.

V usage is TRBV4-1 and J usage is TRBJ2-1, with D perhaps matching TRBD1 or TRBD2 (6 bases each). Germline lookup yields CDR1 MGHRA and CDR2 YSYEKL. The CDR3 runs to 18 residues. V was trimmed by 0 bases and J by 0 bases, leaving 15 bases between them. The CDR3 DNA sequence: TGCGCCAGCAGCCAAGATCGGGGGCGGTTGAGCTCCTACAATGAGCAGTTCTTC. As protein: CASSQDRGRLSSYNEQFF.